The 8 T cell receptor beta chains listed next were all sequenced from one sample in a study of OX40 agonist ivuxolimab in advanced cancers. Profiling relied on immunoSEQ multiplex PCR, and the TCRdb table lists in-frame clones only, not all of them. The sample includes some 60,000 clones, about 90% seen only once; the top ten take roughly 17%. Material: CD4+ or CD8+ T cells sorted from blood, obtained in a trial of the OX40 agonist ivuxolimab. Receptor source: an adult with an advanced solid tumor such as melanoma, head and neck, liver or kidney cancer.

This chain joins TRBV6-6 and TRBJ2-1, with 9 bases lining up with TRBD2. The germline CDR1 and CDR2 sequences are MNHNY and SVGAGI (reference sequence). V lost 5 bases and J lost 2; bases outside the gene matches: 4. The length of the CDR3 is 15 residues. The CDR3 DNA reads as TGTGCCAGCAGTCTGCTAGCGGGACCCTACAATGAGCAGTTCTTC. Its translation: CASSLLAGPYNEQFF.

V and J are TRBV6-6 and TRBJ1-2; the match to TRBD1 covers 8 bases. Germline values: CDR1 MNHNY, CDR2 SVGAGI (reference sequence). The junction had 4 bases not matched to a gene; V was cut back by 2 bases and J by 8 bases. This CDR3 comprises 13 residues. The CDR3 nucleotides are TGTGCCAGCAGTTACCCGACAGGGGACGGCTACACCTTC. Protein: CASSYPTGDGYTF.

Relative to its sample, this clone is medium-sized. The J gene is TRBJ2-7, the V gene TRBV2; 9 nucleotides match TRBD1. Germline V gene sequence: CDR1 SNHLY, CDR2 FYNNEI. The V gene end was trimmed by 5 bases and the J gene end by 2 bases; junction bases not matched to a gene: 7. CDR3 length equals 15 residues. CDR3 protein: CASSWGQGNPYEQYF. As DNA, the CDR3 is TGTGCCAGCAGTTGGGGACAGGGCAACCCCTACGAGCAGTACTTC.

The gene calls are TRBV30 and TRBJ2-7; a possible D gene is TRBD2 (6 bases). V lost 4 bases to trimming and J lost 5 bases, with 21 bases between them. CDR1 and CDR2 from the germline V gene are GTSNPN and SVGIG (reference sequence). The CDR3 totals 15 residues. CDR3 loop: CAWTARDNSRDEQYF. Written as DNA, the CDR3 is TGTGCCTGGACGGCGCGGGATAACTCTAGGGACGAGCAGTACTTC.

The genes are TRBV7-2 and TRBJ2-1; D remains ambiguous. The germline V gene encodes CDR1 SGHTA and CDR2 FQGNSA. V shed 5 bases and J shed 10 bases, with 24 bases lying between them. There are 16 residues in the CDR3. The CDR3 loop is CASSGLATLVPMEQFF. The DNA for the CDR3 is TGTGCCAGCAGCGGCTTGGCAACTCTCGTGCCCATGGAGCAGTTCTTC.

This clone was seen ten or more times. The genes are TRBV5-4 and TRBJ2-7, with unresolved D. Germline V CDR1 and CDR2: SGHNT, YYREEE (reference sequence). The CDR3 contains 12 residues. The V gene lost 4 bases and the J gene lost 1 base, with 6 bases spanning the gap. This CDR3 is CASSLTSYEQYF. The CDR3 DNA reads TGTGCCAGCAGCCTTACATCCTACGAGCAGTACTTC.

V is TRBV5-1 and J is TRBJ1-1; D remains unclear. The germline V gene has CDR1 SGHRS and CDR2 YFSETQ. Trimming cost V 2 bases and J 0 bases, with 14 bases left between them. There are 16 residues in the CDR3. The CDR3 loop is CASSLQGPTLNTEAFF. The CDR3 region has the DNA TGCGCCAGCAGCTTACAAGGCCCGACTTTGAACACTGAAGCTTTCTTT. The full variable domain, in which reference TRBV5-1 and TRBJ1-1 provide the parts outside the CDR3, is KAGVTQTPRYLIKTRGQQVTLSCSPISGHRSVSWYQQTPGQGLQFLFEYFSETQRNKGNFPGRFSGRQFSNSRSEMNVSTLELGDSALYLCASSLQGPTLNTEAFFGQGTRLTVV.

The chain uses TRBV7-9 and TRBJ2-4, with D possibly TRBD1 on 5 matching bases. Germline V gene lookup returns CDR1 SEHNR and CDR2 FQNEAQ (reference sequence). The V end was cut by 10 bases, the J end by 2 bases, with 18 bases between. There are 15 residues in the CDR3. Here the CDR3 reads CAIEGVVRTKNIQYF. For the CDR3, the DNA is TGTGCCATCGAAGGGGTGGTGCGGACCAAAAACATTCAGTACTTC.